The entry below gives a single T cell receptor (beta chain) sequence along with its context. What this receptor recognizes is not known. One base away there is no much larger clone; base qualities are not given. The sample originates from a study of Ad26.COV2.S vaccination and SARS-CoV-2 variants (dated by TCRdb to about 2021). Turning to the overall study: Vaccine-arm donors were drawn from COV1001, a multicentre, randomized, double-blind, placebo-controlled phase I-IIa trial of Ad26.COV2.S in healthy adults. Ad26.COV2.S was administered intramuscularly at 5 x 10^10 or 1 x 10^11 viral particles, either as a single shot or as two shots given 56 days apart. The specificity and breadth of SARS-CoV-2-reactive T cell receptors after Ad26.COV2.S vaccination were assessed by TCRbeta repertoire sequencing. The TCR-sequenced set comprised approximately 30 samples: approximately 19 Ad26.COV2.S vaccine recipients, 5 placebo recipients and 8 SARS-CoV-2 convalescent individuals. Participants in the trial were split at random into five groups of five each, receiving low-dose or high-dose Ad26.COV2.S once or twice, or else placebo on both occasions. Investigators did not know the trial group allocation while performing experiments and assessing outcomes. Broad study findings and their caveats: Comparable non-spike TCR breadth was observed between vaccine and placebo recipients, consistent with only spike being contained in the vaccine. The study was not powered for comparison of responses between vaccine doses or regimens. Ad26.COV2.S recipients had higher spike-specific TCR breadth than placebo recipients (P = 0.0014). Substantial breadth of spike-specific CD8+ and CD4+ T cell responses was reported after vaccination. The authors noted that total T cell responses may have been underestimated by the TCR breadth and depth analyses.

The trim is 8 bases for V and 0 bases for J, with a gap of 17 bases between the germline ends. Sequences GTSNPN (CDR1) and SVGIG (CDR2) are obtained from the germline V gene (reference sequence). Taken from cysteine to phenylalanine, the CDR3 has 14 residues. Only the CDR3 DNA is retained, 42 bases long and in frame from the first base. The immunoSEQ Assay was the method used to sequence TCRbeta CDR3 regions. After extraction, genomic DNA underwent amplification by bias-controlled multiplex PCR, followed by high-throughput sequencing. As for the authors' bioinformatics: To quantify the absolute abundance of every unique TCRbeta CDR3 region, sequences were collapsed and filtered. T cell fraction was estimated by normalization of TCRbeta template counts to usable DNA, with usable DNA being measured through amplification of reference genes present in all nucleated cells. Repertoire TCRs were annotated as SARS-CoV-2-specific by exact matching of V gene, CDR3 amino acid sequence and J gene to a known reactive TCR set. The reference SARS-CoV-2 TCR set was obtained from MIRA and was filtered for enrichment in COVID-19-positive ImmuneCODE repertoires, whereby public or cross-reactive TCRs were removed. Drawing on the MIRA antigens, annotated TCRs were analysed further at the level of specific ORF or position within ORF. Breadth was defined as annotated unique rearrangements over total unique productive rearrangements; depth was the summed frequency of those rearrangements. Group comparisons of TCR breadth used two-sided Wilcoxon rank-sum tests. TCRdb limited this immuneACCESS table to in-frame rearrangements with V and J called. A share of clones is missing; checked studies link under half to unresolved V genes, and the rest is unexplained. Clone size and the V and J calls come from that table; the DNA yielded D and trimming. This sample lists approximately 450,000 clones; around 90% were detected once. 12% of the sample goes to the ten largest clones.

Explained via the paper, the treatment or condition label denotes: roughly 19 received Ad26.COV2.S at low or high dose, single or two shots; 5 received placebo; per-sample allocation not given. For vaccine and placebo recipients, the sequenced repertoires came from samples collected on day 63 after the first injection. Cohort 1b enrolled 25 to 30 adults aged 18-55 years at a single site in Boston, USA, between 29 July and 7 August 2020. Ad26.COV2.S was a replication-incompetent adenovirus type 26 vector expressing a prefusion-stabilized SARS-CoV-2 spike protein from the original Wuhan strain. The rearrangement joined TRBV30 to TRBJ2-7; the D gene is perhaps TRBD2, on 6 matching bases. This sequence originates from a person between 18 and 60 years old who received the Ad26.COV2.S COVID-19 vaccine or a placebo. The sequencing here drew on peripheral blood, taken in a trial of Ad26.COV2.S vaccine versus placebo. The CDR3 here reads CAGMTRPNSYEQYF. The nucleotide sequence is TGTGCCGGCATGACTAGACCGAACTCCTACGAGCAGTACTTC.